The 24 T cell receptor beta chains in this list originate from one sample, sequenced in a study of identical twins. One entry per CDR3 protein, called by TCRdb with MiXCR from the 5' RACE reads. Among around 100,000 distinct CDR3 sequences listed, around 5.5% were seen once. The sample taken for sequencing was memory T cells sorted from blood. Receptors were obtained from a woman between 50 and 59 years old in good health.

This clonotype has more than one count but fewer than ten. The genes are TRBV12-3 or TRBV12-4 and TRBJ2-2, with 8 bases aligning to TRBD2. This CDR3 comprises 14 residues. V lost 6 bases, J lost 8 bases, and 8 bases stayed unmatched. CDR3 amino acids: CASSRLASLGELFF. The CDR3 DNA follows: TGTGCCAGCAGCCGACTAGCGAGTCTTGGGGAGCTGTTTTTT.

This clonotype was detected many times. The gene calls are TRBV5-1 and TRBJ2-2, with 9 positions matching TRBD1. CDR1 and CDR2 from the germline V gene are SGHRS and YFSETQ. J was trimmed by 4 bases and V by 3 bases; bases with no gene match: 4. This CDR3 is 15 amino acids long. This CDR3 is CASSSGQGGTGELFF. The DNA of the CDR3 is TGCGCCAGCAGCTCGGGACAGGGTGGCACCGGGGAGCTGTTTTTT. Drawing the rest from reference TRBV5-1 and TRBJ2-2, the complete variable domain is KAGVTQTPRYLIKTRGQQVTLSCSPISGHRSVSWYQQTPGQGLQFLFEYFSETQRNKGNFPGRFSGRQFSNSRSEMNVSTLELGDSALYLCASSSGQGGTGELFFGEGSRLTVL.

This clonotype occurred many times. This chain connects TRBV18 to TRBJ2-7, with D possibly matching TRBD1 (6 bases). Trimming shortened V by 3 bases and J by 3 bases, and 9 bases separated the two germline ends. Germline V gives CDR1 KGHSH, CDR2 LQKENI. This CDR3 contains 13 residues. The CDR3 protein is CASSPGQNYEQYV. The CDR3 DNA sequence: TGTGCCAGCTCACCGGGACAAAACTACGAGCAGTACGTC.

This clonotype was counted many times. The chain carries TRBV20-1 and TRBJ1-2; the D gene is possibly TRBD1 (5 bases). Germline V gives CDR1 DFQATT, CDR2 SNEGSKA (reference sequence). V was pared by 3 bases and J by 2 bases, with 13 bases between. The CDR3 length is 14 residues. The DNA for the CDR3 is TGCAGTGCTAGGGGAGCGGGGACCAACTATGGCTACACCTTC. It yields the protein CSARGAGTNYGYTF.

The J gene is TRBJ2-1, the V gene TRBV15; 9 positions match TRBD1. The CDR3 has 16 amino acids. J lost 12 bases, V lost 0 bases, and 12 bases had no gene match. CDR1 and CDR2 from the germline V gene are LNHNV and YYDKDF (reference sequence). The CDR3 spells CATSRDRGTGKLGQFF. The CDR3 bases are TGTGCCACCAGCAGAGATAGAGGGACAGGGAAGTTAGGGCAGTTCTTC.

The table lists this clonotype with many counts. V usage is TRBV6-1 and J usage is TRBJ1-3, with D possibly TRBD1 on 5 matching bases. This CDR3 has 17 residues. The germline CDR1 and CDR2 sequences are MNHNS and SASEGT. V was cut by 4 bases and J by 0 bases, with 16 bases left in between. CDR3 DNA sequence: TGTGCCAGCAGTGCTTTAGGGGCTGGCTTCTCTGGAAACACCATATATTTT. Encoded protein: CASSALGAGFSGNTIYF.

This clonotype was counted at least ten times. The V call is TRBV24-1, the J call TRBJ2-1, with 8 bases lining up with TRBD1. V gave up 2 bases and J gave up 9 bases; unmatched junction bases: 11. The V gene's germline CDR1 is KGHDR and CDR2 SFDVKD. This CDR3 is 16 amino acids long. In DNA, the CDR3 is TGTGCCACCAGTGATTCCGGGACAGGTGTCGCGGCTGAGCAGTTCTTC. Protein product: CATSDSGTGVAAEQFF.

This chain links TRBV6-6 with TRBJ2-3; 9 bases are shared with TRBD2. In germline, CDR1 is MNHNY, CDR2 SVGAGI (reference sequence). V dropped 2 bases and J dropped 1; count of bases not matched to a gene: 7. The CDR3 is 17 residues long. The CDR3 protein is CASSYRLAVGGTDTQYF. The CDR3 DNA reads TGTGCCAGCAGTTACCGACTAGCGGTCGGAGGCACAGATACGCAGTATTTT.

Many counts were recorded for this clonotype. The CDR3, as DNA: TGCGCCAGCAGCCCCCTCCCGGGTAGCACAGATACGCAGTATTTT. This encodes CASSPLPGSTDTQYF. This chain joins TRBV5-1 and TRBJ2-3; D is unresolved. The CDR3 runs 15 residues. The V gene lost 4 bases and the J gene lost 0 bases, with 12 bases spanning the gap. From germline, CDR1 is SGHRS and CDR2 YFSETQ.

In this sample, this clonotype turned up many times. V and J are TRBV20-1 and TRBJ2-3, with 9 bases that match TRBD2. CDR3 length equals 14 residues. V shed 4 bases, J shed 7 bases, and the junction held 9 bases outside the gene matches. Germline assignment: CDR1 DFQATT and CDR2 SNEGSKA (reference sequence). CDR3 sequence reads: CSAKVAGGTYTQYF. CDR3 nucleotide sequence: TGCAGTGCTAAAGTGGCGGGGGGGACGTATACGCAGTATTTT.

This clonotype was seen many times. V gene TRBV20-1 combines with J gene TRBJ1-4; D not resolved. V dropped 3 bases and J dropped 5 bases, with 7 bases sitting between them. The CDR3 length is 12 residues. Germline CDR1 is DFQATT and CDR2 is SNEGSKA (reference sequence). As DNA, the CDR3 is TGCAGTGCTAGTGCTCTGAATGAAAAACTGTTTTTT. Its translation: CSASALNEKLFF.

Many counts were recorded for this clonotype. The rearrangement uses TRBV10-2 and TRBJ2-6, with D perhaps matching TRBD2 (5 bases). From germline, CDR1 is WSHSY and CDR2 SAAADI. This CDR3 is built from 14 residues. V lost 3 bases and J lost 4, with 7 bases in between. The CDR3 reads CASSDPGGANVLTF. The CDR3 coding sequence is TGCGCCAGCAGTGACCCGGGGGGGGCCAACGTCCTGACTTTC.

Many counts were recorded for this clonotype. One end of the junction fails to match germline, which may point to a read error. V is TRBV28 and J is TRBJ2-7, with D tentatively TRBD1 (5 bases). This CDR3 is built from 12 residues. Germline CDR1 MDHEN, CDR2 SYDVKM. The CDR3 is CASSLLQGSVDF. In nucleotides, the CDR3 is TGTGCCAGCAGTTTACTCCAGGGCAGCGTGGACTTC.

The rearrangement joins TRBV5-1 to TRBJ1-2; 7 bases line up with TRBD1. CDR3 length equals 15 residues. The V and J ends lost 3 bases and 4 bases, in that order; junction bases with no gene match: 9. Per germline, CDR1 SGHRS and CDR2 YFSETQ. Here the CDR3 reads CASSSGQTLVYGYTF. For the CDR3, the DNA is TGCGCCAGCAGCTCGGGACAGACCTTAGTCTATGGCTACACCTTC. The whole variable domain, filled in from reference TRBV5-1 and TRBJ1-2, reads KAGVTQTPRYLIKTRGQQVTLSCSPISGHRSVSWYQQTPGQGLQFLFEYFSETQRNKGNFPGRFSGRQFSNSRSEMNVSTLELGDSALYLCASSSGQTLVYGYTFGSGTRLTVV.

This clonotype was seen many times. This sequence joins TRBV11-2 and TRBJ2-7, with 13 bases that match TRBD2. The ends lost 5 bases at V and 7 bases at J; junction bases unmatched: 8. This CDR3 region has 15 residues. Germline CDR1 is SGHAT and CDR2 is FQNNGV. CDR3 DNA: TGTGCCAGCAGCCAAGGACTAGCGGGAGTGGGGGAGCAGTACTTC. Amino acid sequence: CASSQGLAGVGEQYF.

This clonotype has a count of ten or more. CDR3 coding DNA: TGTGCCAGCAGTTTTCGGTCCCCTTTTAGGGGACAGATCTTTTCCGGTGGCACAGATACGCAGTATTTT. Translating gives CASSFRSPFRGQIFSGGTDTQYF. The genes are TRBV12-3 or TRBV12-4 and TRBJ2-3; TRBD1 agrees at 7 bases. This CDR3 has 23 amino acids. The V and J ends lost 3 bases and 1 base, in that order; junction bases with no gene match: 28.

In this sample, this clonotype turned up many times. V gene TRBV29-1 combines with J gene TRBJ2-1, with D perhaps matching TRBD2 (5 bases). V was clipped by 7 bases and J by 9 bases, with 22 bases between them. The CDR3 has 14 amino acids. The germline V gene encodes CDR1 SQVTM and CDR2 ANQGSEA. CDR3 region: CSAPISLDYGEQFF. CDR3 in DNA: TGCAGCGCCCCTATCTCCTTAGACTACGGTGAGCAGTTCTTC.

This clonotype was recorded many times. The V call is TRBV29-1, the J call TRBJ2-5; D ambiguous. CDR3 length equals 10 residues. Germline values: CDR1 SQVTM, CDR2 ANQGSEA. V lost 5 bases and J lost 4, with 5 bases in between. The CDR3 sequence is CSVSSETQYF. The CDR3, as DNA: TGCAGCGTTTCCTCAGAGACCCAGTACTTC.

This clonotype was recorded many times. The chain employs TRBV6-5 and TRBJ2-3; 8 bases align to TRBD2. The CDR3 has 15 amino acids. After removal of 6 bases from V and 2 bases from J, the junction contained 7 bases not matched to a gene. Per germline, CDR1 MNHEY and CDR2 SVGAGI. The CDR3 DNA is TGTGCCAGCAGCATCCTAGCGGGCAACACAGATACGCAGTATTTT. It translates to CASSILAGNTDTQYF.

This clonotype was picked up a small number of times. V is TRBV19 and J is TRBJ1-5, with D possibly matching TRBD1 (5 bases). Trimming stripped 3 bases from V and 4 bases from J, with 10 bases between. From germline, CDR1 is LNHDA and CDR2 SQIVND (reference sequence). The CDR3 totals 14 residues. The CDR3 sequence: CASSMGHTNQPQHF. CDR3 DNA: TGTGCCAGTAGTATGGGGCACACTAATCAGCCCCAGCATTTT.

At least ten counts were recorded for this clonotype. In nucleotides, the CDR3 is TGTGCCAGCAGTTCAACAGGGTGGGAGAAAGCTTTCTTT. As protein: CASSSTGWEKAFF. V and J are TRBV12-3 or TRBV12-4 and TRBJ1-1; weak D call: TRBD1 (6 bases). The CDR3 totals 13 residues. The V and J ends lost 4 bases and 9 bases respectively, with 15 bases between them.

The sample holds many counts of this clonotype. The V call is TRBV30, the J call TRBJ1-2, with TRBD1 as a possible D gene (6 bases). CDR3 length equals 19 residues. Germline values: CDR1 GTSNPN, CDR2 SVGIG (reference sequence). The V gene lost 0 bases and the J gene lost 4 bases, with 27 bases spanning the gap. The CDR3 protein is CAWSVTEGGVGRTIYGYTF. The CDR3 DNA follows: TGTGCCTGGAGTGTGACAGAGGGGGGCGTAGGAAGAACGATCTATGGCTACACCTTC.

This clonotype was seen ten or more times. This chain joins TRBV18 and TRBJ2-3, with D tentatively TRBD1 (5 bases). The CDR3 length is 14 residues. V lost 3 bases and J lost 2, with 9 bases in between. From germline, CDR1 is KGHSH and CDR2 LQKENI. CDR3 nucleotides: TGTGCCAGCTCACCCCAACAGGACACAGATACGCAGTATTTT. This codes for CASSPQQDTDTQYF. The variable domain in full, with the rest retrieved from reference TRBV18 and TRBJ2-3, is NAGVMQNPRHLVRRRGQEARLRCSPMKGHSHVYWYRQLPEEGLKFMVYLQKENIIDESGMPKERFSAEFPKEGPSILRIQQVVRGDSAAYFCASSPQQDTDTQYFGPGTRLTVL.

This clonotype was seen repeatedly, ten times or more. The rearrangement uses TRBV24-1 and TRBJ2-2; 8 bases are shared with TRBD1. Unmatched junction bases numbered 0, after V lost 4 bases and J lost 3 bases. The CDR3 sequence is 14 residues long. The germline gives CDR1 KGHDR, CDR2 SFDVKD. The CDR3 here is CATSEDRDTGELFF. In nucleotides, the CDR3 is TGTGCCACCAGTGAGGACAGGGACACCGGGGAGCTGTTTTTT.